The 20 T cell receptor beta chains presented below share a single source sample, sequenced in a study of CD8 T cells in ankylosing spondylitis. A single record per CDR3 protein comes from TCRdb applying MiXCR to the 5' RACE reads. The table has approximately 220,000 distinct CDR3 sequences, roughly 25% seen once. Input material: blood, either unsorted or a sorted T cell fraction (not recorded which). These receptors came from a male donor with ankylosing spondylitis or in good health (not recorded which).

The CDR3 loop is CASSSRLAGGGTGELFF. As DNA, the CDR3 is TGTGCCAGCAGCTCCAGACTAGCGGGAGGCGGCACCGGGGAGCTGTTTTTT. The chain combines TRBV7-9 with TRBJ2-2; 13 bases are shared with TRBD2. Germline values: CDR1 SEHNR, CDR2 FQNEAQ (reference sequence). The V gene end was trimmed by 4 bases and the J gene end by 4 bases; junction bases not matched to a gene: 6. The CDR3 runs 17 residues. The whole variable domain, remainder taken from reference TRBV7-9 and TRBJ2-2, is DTGVSQNPRHKITKRGQNVTFRCDPISEHNRLYWYRQTLGQGPEFLTYFQNEAQLEKSRLLSDRFSAERPKGSFSTLEIQRTEQGDSAMYLCASSSRLAGGGTGELFFGEGSRLTVL.

A few counts support this clonotype. The chain uses TRBV20-1 and TRBJ2-1; D unclear. Trimming pared 7 bases from V and 5 bases from J, leaving 9 bases between. From germline, CDR1 is DFQATT and CDR2 SNEGSKA (reference sequence). CDR3 length: 11 residues. CDR3: CSGKSNNEQFF. The DNA for the CDR3 is TGCAGTGGGAAGTCTAACAATGAGCAGTTCTTC.

In its sample, this clonotype was seen many times. This chain connects TRBV7-9 to TRBJ2-3; TRBD2 matches at 10 bases. The CDR3 loop spans 15 amino acids. With 5 bases clipped from V and 2 bases from J, the junction kept 4 bases outside the gene matches. The germline CDR1 and CDR2 sequences are SEHNR and FQNEAQ (reference sequence). For the CDR3, the DNA is TGTGCCAGCAGCCAACTAGCGGGAAACACAGATACGCAGTATTTT. The encoded protein is CASSQLAGNTDTQYF.

There are many counts of this clonotype. V usage is TRBV10-2 and J usage is TRBJ2-7, with D possibly called TRBD1 or TRBD2 (7 bases each). CDR1 WSHSY and CDR2 SAAADI come from the germline V gene. V was trimmed by 8 bases and J by 6 bases, leaving 23 bases between them. This CDR3 region has 15 residues. The CDR3 loop reads CASWEGALASREQYF. The CDR3 DNA follows: TGCGCCAGCTGGGAGGGGGCGCTTGCGTCCCGCGAGCAGTACTTC.

This clonotype was detected many times. The J gene is TRBJ2-1, the V gene TRBV5-5, with 10 bases lining up with TRBD1. Germline V gives CDR1 SGHKS, CDR2 YYEKEE (reference sequence). The CDR3 length is 17 residues. V trimming: 2 bases; J trimming: 7 bases; junction bases outside the gene matches: 12. The CDR3 protein is CASSLLSGTGDSNEQFF. The CDR3 DNA reads TGTGCCAGCAGCTTACTCTCCGGGACAGGGGATTCGAATGAGCAGTTCTTC. Filled out from reference TRBV5-5 and TRBJ2-1, the complete variable domain reads DAGVTQSPTHLIKTRGQQVTLRCSPISGHKSVSWYQQVLGQGPQFIFQYYEKEERGRGNFPDRFSARQFPNYSSELNVNALLLGDSALYLCASSLLSGTGDSNEQFFGPGTRLTVL.

Many counts were recorded for this clonotype. The rearrangement joins TRBV27 to TRBJ1-5; D is ambiguous. Trimming took 4 bases from V and 5 from J, leaving 6 bases between them. This CDR3 region has 12 residues. Germline V lookup: CDR1 MNHEY, CDR2 SMNVEV (reference sequence). CDR3 nucleotides: TGTGCCAGCAGTTCCGGTCATCAGCCCCAGCATTTT. Its translation: CASSSGHQPQHF.

This clonotype was counted at least ten times. This chain uses TRBV4-2 with TRBJ1-5, with a weak D call TRBD1 (5 bases). CDR1 is LGHNA and CDR2 is YNFKEQ in the germline V gene. The CDR3 has 15 amino acids. Trimming removed 4 bases at V and 6 bases at J, with 16 bases between. The CDR3 sequence is CASSPDKTDGQPQHF. Here the CDR3 DNA reads TGTGCCAGCAGCCCGGACAAAACGGACGGTCAGCCCCAGCATTTT.

This clonotype was observed at least ten times. The genes are TRBV20-1 and TRBJ1-5, with TRBD1 identical over 7 bases. The V and J ends lost 5 bases and 6 bases, in that order; junction bases with no gene match: 13. Germline CDR1 DFQATT, CDR2 SNEGSKA (reference sequence). The CDR3 totals 15 residues. In nucleotides, the CDR3 is TGCAGTGCTCAGGACCGACAGGGTAGAGGTCAGCCCCAGCATTTT. It translates to CSAQDRQGRGQPQHF.

The J gene is TRBJ2-7, the V gene TRBV12-3 or TRBV12-4, with D possibly TRBD2 on 6 matching bases. This CDR3 spans 15 amino acids. V lost 1 base and J lost 2, with 12 bases in between. The CDR3 spells CASSLGGTLPYEQYF. The CDR3 DNA is TGTGCCAGCAGTTTAGGCGGGACTCTCCCCTACGAGCAGTACTTC.

This chain links TRBV29-1 with TRBJ2-1; 7 bases are shared with TRBD2. Germline CDR1 is SQVTM and CDR2 is ANQGSEA. The J segment lost 0 bases and the V segment lost 8 bases, leaving 10 bases of the junction unmatched. This CDR3 has 15 residues. The CDR3 nucleotides are TGCAGCTATGAGGGTCGGGAGGCCTCCTACAATGAGCAGTTCTTC. Its protein is CSYEGREASYNEQFF.

CDR3 loop: CASSGLAGAGTDTQYF. The CDR3 DNA follows: TGTGCCAGCAGCGGACTAGCGGGGGCGGGCACAGATACGCAGTATTTT. This chain links TRBV2 with TRBJ2-3; 13 bases map to TRBD2. Trimming at V came to 6 bases and at J to 1 base, leaving 4 bases not matched to a gene. The CDR3 contains 16 residues. Germline CDR1 is SNHLY and CDR2 is FYNNEI.

V usage is TRBV2 and J usage is TRBJ2-3; D gene unclear. The CDR3 has 13 amino acids. The germline gives CDR1 SNHLY, CDR2 FYNNEI. V lost 8 bases to trimming and J lost 6 bases, with 15 bases between them. The CDR3 nucleotides are TGTGCCAGCGGGAACCGACTGGAGGATACGCAGTATTTT. As protein: CASGNRLEDTQYF.

This clonotype was counted between two and nine times. CDR3 nucleotide sequence: TGCGCCAGCAGCTTGGGTTACAGGGGGACCCACGAGCAGTACTTC. This encodes CASSLGYRGTHEQYF. The genes are TRBV5-1 and TRBJ2-7, with 8 nucleotides matching TRBD1. V shed 0 bases, J shed 5 bases, and the junction held 7 bases outside the gene matches. Per the germline V gene, CDR1 is SGHRS and CDR2 is YFSETQ. This CDR3 is built from 15 residues.

This clonotype occurred a few times. The chain carries TRBV29-1 and TRBJ2-5; D remains unclear. This CDR3 has 12 amino acids. V lost 2 bases and J 5 bases, leaving 9 bases between the germline ends. Germline lookup yields CDR1 SQVTM and CDR2 ANQGSEA. CDR3 sequence: CSVEFAPETQYF. CDR3 DNA: TGCAGCGTTGAATTCGCTCCGGAGACCCAGTACTTC.

This chain links TRBV4-2 with TRBJ2-5; 15 bases align to TRBD2. After removal of 0 bases from V and 4 bases from J, the junction contained 3 bases not matched to a gene. This CDR3 is 17 amino acids long. CDR1 and CDR2 (germline): LGHNA, YNFKEQ. This CDR3 reads CASSQELGLAGGETQYF. CDR3 DNA sequence: TGTGCCAGCAGCCAAGAACTGGGACTAGCGGGAGGAGAGACCCAGTACTTC.

This rearrangement joins TRBV11-2 to TRBJ1-2; 7 bases line up with TRBD1. CDR1 SGHAT and CDR2 FQNNGV come from the germline V gene. With V trimmed by 1 base and J by 2 bases, 7 bases remained unmatched. The CDR3 is 16 amino acids. CDR3 nucleotides: TGTGCCAGCAGCTTAGCGGTAGGGGGACAGAACTATGGCTACACCTTC. It encodes CASSLAVGGQNYGYTF.

V usage is TRBV12-3 or TRBV12-4 and J usage is TRBJ2-1; the D is unclear. Trimming took off 2 bases at V and 9 bases at J, with 5 bases between the two ends. The CDR3 has 11 amino acids. In DNA, the CDR3 is TGTGCCAGCAGTTTAATCAGTGAGCAGTTCTTC. It codes for CASSLISEQFF.

The CDR3 is CSARVRDWSSYNEQFF. CDR3 in DNA: TGCAGTGCTAGAGTCCGGGACTGGAGCTCCTACAATGAGCAGTTCTTC. V gene TRBV20-1 combines with J gene TRBJ2-1; D is possibly TRBD2 (6 bases). The germline V gene encodes CDR1 DFQATT and CDR2 SNEGSKA (reference sequence). This CDR3 region has 16 residues. The germline V and J ends were trimmed by 1 base and 0 bases, with 13 bases remaining between them.

The DNA of the CDR3 is TGCAGCGTTCAGGGGGCGGGGGGCCGCGGCACTGAAGCTTTCTTT. This gives the protein CSVQGAGGRGTEAFF. The rearrangement uses TRBV29-1 and TRBJ1-1, with 8 bases matching TRBD1. Per germline, CDR1 SQVTM and CDR2 ANQGSEA. This CDR3 region has 15 residues. V was pared by 5 bases and J by 4 bases, with 12 bases of the junction left unmatched.

V gene TRBV12-3 or TRBV12-4 combines with J gene TRBJ1-1; D ambiguous. V lost 1 base, J lost 1 base, and 10 bases lay in between. CDR3 length: 15 amino acids. CDR3 sequence: CASSLGHAKNTEAFF. The CDR3 DNA follows: TGTGCCAGCAGTTTAGGACACGCAAAGAACACTGAAGCTTTCTTT.